This T cell receptor (beta chain) originates from a study of T cell responses to AZD1222 COVID-19 vaccine. The CDR3 runs to 14 residues. Germline trimming cut 1 base from V and 10 bases from J; bases unmatched to any gene: 7. Germline V gene data show CDR1 as SGHNT and CDR2 as YENEEA. TCRdb's copy holds only in-frame clones and misses some; the assay was immunoSEQ multiplex PCR. The sample carries 65,000 to 100,000 clones, 88% recorded once. This clonotype was obtained from an adult who received the AZD1222 COVID-19 vaccine. Here the sequenced sample was peripheral blood, taken 28 days after the second AZD1222 dose. V usage is TRBV11-3 and J usage is TRBJ1-1; 9 bases align to TRBD1. CDR3: CASSLGGQGVRAFF. In DNA form, the CDR3 reads TGTGCCAGCAGCTTAGGGGGACAGGGAGTCCGAGCTTTCTTT.